These 10 T cell receptor beta chains were all obtained from the same sample, sequenced in a study of blood T cell repertoires in COVID-19. Sequencing was performed with immunoSEQ multiplex PCR; in TCRdb, only in-frame clones are kept and a portion is missing. The sample yields about 130,000 clones, more than 80% seen once. Input material: peripheral blood. These receptors originate from a human donor in a cohort sampled during active COVID-19.

This sequence joins TRBV6-2 or TRBV6-3 and TRBJ2-7; D call uncertain. The CDR3 has 12 amino acids. Germline V gene sequence: CDR1 MNHEY, CDR2 SVGEGT. Trimming took 6 bases from V and 3 from J, leaving 9 bases between them. The CDR3 is CASSPRSYEQYV. The CDR3 coding sequence is TGTGCCAGCAGCCCGCGAAGCTACGAGCAGTACGTC.

V gene TRBV19 combines with J gene TRBJ2-3, with 7 bases lining up with TRBD2. Germline V gene data show CDR1 as LNHDA and CDR2 as SQIVND (reference sequence). V trimming: 2 bases; J trimming: 2 bases; junction bases outside the gene matches: 4. The CDR3 loop spans 15 amino acids. The CDR3 DNA reads TGTGCCAGTAGTATAAACGCGGGAGTCACAGATACGCAGTATTTT. This sequence encodes CASSINAGVTDTQYF.

The count of this clone is one. The V call is TRBV4-3, the J call TRBJ2-3; TRBD2 aligns across 7 bases. Germline lookup yields CDR1 LGHNA and CDR2 YSLEER. Losses at the gene ends were 0 bases for V and 6 bases for J; bases not matched to a gene: 9. The CDR3 sequence is 16 residues long. CDR3 nucleotide sequence: TGCGCCAGCAGCCAAGACGGGGGGAGGGCCAGGGATACGCAGTATTTT. It is translated as CASSQDGGRARDTQYF.

This chain uses TRBV7-9 with TRBJ1-3; 7 nucleotides agree with TRBD1. The V and J ends lost 1 base and 0 bases, in that order; junction bases with no gene match: 9. The CDR3 is 18 residues long. The germline V gene has CDR1 SEHNR and CDR2 FQNEAQ (reference sequence). Written as DNA, the CDR3 is TGTGCCAGCAGCTTAGACAGGGGCGTCCTTGACTCTGGAAACACCATATATTTT. Amino acids: CASSLDRGVLDSGNTIYF.

V and J are TRBV24-1 and TRBJ1-2, with a weak D call TRBD1 (5 bases). From germline, CDR1 is KGHDR and CDR2 SFDVKD. Between the trimmed V and J ends, which lost 0 bases and 4 bases, there was a span of 11 bases. The CDR3 is made up of 15 amino acids. CDR3 protein: CATSDLDRVGYGYTF. The CDR3 nucleotides are TGTGCCACCAGTGATTTGGACAGAGTAGGCTATGGCTACACCTTC.

The gene calls are TRBV9 and TRBJ1-1; D gene unclear. The CDR3 contains 15 residues. Per the germline V gene, CDR1 is SGDLS and CDR2 is YYNGEE. Trimming removed 0 bases at V and 2 bases at J, with 11 bases between. The CDR3 bases are TGTGCCAGCAGCGTAGCTAACAGCCATAACACTGAAGCTTTCTTT. Its translation is CASSVANSHNTEAFF.

This clone was recorded once. The chain combines TRBV6-6 with TRBJ2-5, with D unclear. The CDR3 runs 13 residues. The germline CDR1 and CDR2 sequences are MNHNY and SVGAGI (reference sequence). Trimming removed 5 bases from V and 6 bases from J, with 13 bases in between. The CDR3 sequence is CASSPSSPKTQYF. As DNA, the CDR3 is TGTGCCAGCAGTCCCTCGAGCCCTAAGACCCAGTACTTC.

Here the CDR3 reads CASSLSSRETQYF. The CDR3 bases are TGTGCCAGCAGTTTATCTAGCCGGGAGACCCAGTACTTC. The rearrangement uses TRBV27 and TRBJ2-5; D unresolved. This CDR3 has 13 residues. The germline V and J ends were trimmed by 0 bases and 5 bases, with 7 bases remaining between them. Germline V gene sequence: CDR1 MNHEY, CDR2 SMNVEV (reference sequence).

This clone was detected once. This chain joins TRBV6-2 or TRBV6-3 and TRBJ1-5, with D hard to call. V was pared by 3 bases and J by 5 bases, with 17 bases between. CDR3 length: 16 amino acids. Germline loops: CDR1 MNHEY, CDR2 SVGEGT. The CDR3: CASSYRTALRDQPQHF. The CDR3 coding sequence is TGTGCCAGCAGTTATCGGACGGCGCTGAGGGATCAGCCCCAGCATTTT.

The V call is TRBV6-5, the J call TRBJ1-3; unclear D gene. Germline V gene data show CDR1 as MNHEY and CDR2 as SVGAGI. The CDR3 covers 13 residues. Trimming removed 6 bases at V and 4 bases at J, with 10 bases between. The DNA of the CDR3 is TGTGCCAGCAGCCCCAACGCGGGAAACACCATATATTTT. It specifies CASSPNAGNTIYF.